Presented here are 5 T cell receptor beta chains from one specimen sequenced in a study of cytomegalovirus exposure and HLA in healthy donors. TCRdb's table, derived via immunoSEQ multiplex PCR, lists solely in-frame clones and lacks some. The sample lists about 200,000 clones; about 81% were seen once. The source material was PBMCs. All receptors derive from a woman aged 30 to 39 in good health and CMV-seronegative.

The rearrangement joins TRBV7-3 to TRBJ2-7; 10 nucleotides line up with TRBD1. Unmatched junction bases numbered 3, after V lost 2 bases and J lost 5 bases. The CDR3 totals 14 residues. The V gene's germline CDR1 is SGHTA and CDR2 FQGTGA. Written as DNA, the CDR3 is TGTGCCAGCAGCTTAGTCGGGACAGGGGACGAGCAGTACTTC. Amino acids: CASSLVGTGDEQYF.

V and J are TRBV6-1 and TRBJ2-7; perhaps TRBD2 as D (6 bases). With 1 base removed from V and 6 bases from J, the gap between germline ends came to 19 bases. CDR1 is MNHNS, CDR2 SASEGT, per germline. CDR3 length equals 16 residues. This CDR3 reads CASSEGFRAGKGEQYF. CDR3 sequence (DNA): TGTGCCAGCAGTGAAGGGTTTCGGGCGGGAAAGGGCGAGCAGTACTTC.

The chain has TRBV18 and TRBJ1-5; TRBD1 matches at 10 bases. The CDR3 has 14 residues. Per the germline V gene, CDR1 is KGHSH and CDR2 is LQKENI. Trimming cost V 5 bases and J 7 bases; bases outside gene matches: 5. The CDR3 DNA is TGTGCCAGCTCAAGGGACAGGGGAAACCAGCCCCAGCATTTT. Protein: CASSRDRGNQPQHF.

This sequence joins TRBV6-5 and TRBJ2-7, with a tentative D call TRBD2 (5 bases). The CDR3 contains 13 residues. V was pared by 4 bases and J by 3 bases, with 10 bases between. In germline, CDR1 is MNHEY, CDR2 SVGAGI. The CDR3 DNA reads as TGTGCCAGCAGTTCGCTAGCAGGCTACGAGCAGTACTTC. It yields the protein CASSSLAGYEQYF.

The V and J genes are TRBV6-5 and TRBJ2-5, with 11 bases lining up with TRBD1. The CDR3 has 15 residues. The ends lost 5 bases at V and 3 bases at J; junction bases unmatched: 5. Germline V gives CDR1 MNHEY, CDR2 SVGAGI. CDR3: CASSPRDRGEETQYF. The CDR3 DNA sequence: TGTGCCAGCAGTCCCCGGGACAGGGGGGAAGAGACCCAGTACTTC.